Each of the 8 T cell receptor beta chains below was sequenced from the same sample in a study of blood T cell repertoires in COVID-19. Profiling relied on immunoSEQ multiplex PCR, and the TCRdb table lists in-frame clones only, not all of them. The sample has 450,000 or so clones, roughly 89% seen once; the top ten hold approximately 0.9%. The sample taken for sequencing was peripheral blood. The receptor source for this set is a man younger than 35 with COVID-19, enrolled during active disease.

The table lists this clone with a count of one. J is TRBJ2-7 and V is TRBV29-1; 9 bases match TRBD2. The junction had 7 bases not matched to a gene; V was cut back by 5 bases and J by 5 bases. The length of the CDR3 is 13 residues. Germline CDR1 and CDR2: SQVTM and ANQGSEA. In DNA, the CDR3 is TGCAGCGTTCGGCGGGAGGGGTTTGACGAGCAGTACTTC. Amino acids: CSVRREGFDEQYF.

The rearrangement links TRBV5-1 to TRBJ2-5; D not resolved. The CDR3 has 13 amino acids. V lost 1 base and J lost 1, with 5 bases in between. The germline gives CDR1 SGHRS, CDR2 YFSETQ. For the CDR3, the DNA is TGCGCCAGCAGCTTGTCAGTCCAAGAGACCCAGTACTTC. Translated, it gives CASSLSVQETQYF.

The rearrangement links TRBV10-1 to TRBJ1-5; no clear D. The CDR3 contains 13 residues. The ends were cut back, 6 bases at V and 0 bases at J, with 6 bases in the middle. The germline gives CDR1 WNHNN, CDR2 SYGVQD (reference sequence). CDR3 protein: CASSPNSNQPQHF. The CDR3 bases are TGCGCCAGCAGCCCTAATAGCAATCAGCCCCAGCATTTT.

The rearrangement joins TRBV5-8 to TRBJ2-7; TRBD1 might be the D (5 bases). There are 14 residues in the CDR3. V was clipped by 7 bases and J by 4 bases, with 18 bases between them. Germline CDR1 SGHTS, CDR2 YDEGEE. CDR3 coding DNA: TGTGCCAGCGGCCCCAGGGTTCCCTCATACGAGCAGTACTTC. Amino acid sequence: CASGPRVPSYEQYF.

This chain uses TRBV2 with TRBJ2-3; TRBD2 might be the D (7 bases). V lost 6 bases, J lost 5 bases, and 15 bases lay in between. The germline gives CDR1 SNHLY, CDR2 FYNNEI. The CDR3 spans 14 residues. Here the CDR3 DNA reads TGTGCCAGCAGGGAACAGGGAGGGGTAGATACGCAGTATTTT. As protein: CASREQGGVDTQYF.

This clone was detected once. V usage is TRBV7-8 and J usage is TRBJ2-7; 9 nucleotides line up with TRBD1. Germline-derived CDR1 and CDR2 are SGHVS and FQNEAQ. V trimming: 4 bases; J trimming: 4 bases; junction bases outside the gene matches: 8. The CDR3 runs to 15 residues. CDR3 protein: CASSSNRDRVYEQYF. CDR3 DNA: TGTGCCAGCAGCTCTAACCGGGACAGGGTATACGAGCAGTACTTC.

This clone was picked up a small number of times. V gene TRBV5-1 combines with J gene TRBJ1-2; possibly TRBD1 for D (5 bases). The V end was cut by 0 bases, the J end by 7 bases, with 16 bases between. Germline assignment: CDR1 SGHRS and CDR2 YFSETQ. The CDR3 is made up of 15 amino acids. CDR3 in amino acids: CASSLAVGEGGGYTF. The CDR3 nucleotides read TGCGCCAGCAGCTTGGCCGTAGGGGAGGGTGGTGGCTACACCTTC.

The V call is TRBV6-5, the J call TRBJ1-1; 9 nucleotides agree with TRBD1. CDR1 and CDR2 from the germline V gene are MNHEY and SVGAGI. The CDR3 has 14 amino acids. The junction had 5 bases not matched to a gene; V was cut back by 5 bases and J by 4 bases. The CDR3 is CASSPGQGSTEAFF. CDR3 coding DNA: TGTGCCAGCAGTCCGGGACAGGGATCCACTGAAGCTTTCTTT.